This T cell receptor beta chain stems from a study of Graves' ophthalmopathy and Graves' hyperthyroidism. Scientists amplified the TCR beta CDR3 regions from RNA transcripts. Scientists carried out first-round RT-PCR using HTBI primers and then a second-round multiplex PCR. TCRdb ran MiXCR on the multiplex PCR reads and lists one entry per CDR3 protein. Of over a million distinct CDR3 sequences listed, about 35% are singletons. Clinicians diagnosed using symptoms, serum thyroxine, TRAb, thyroid ultrasound and orbital computed tomography. There are many counts of this clonotype. As yet, its antigen is unknown. Study-level results: A model of 13 signatures distinguished ophthalmopathy from stable hyperthyroidism at around 90% sensitivity and 65% to 84% specificity. For predicting ophthalmopathy progression, the model had 60% to 71% sensitivity and 72.22% specificity.

The V gene lost 3 bases and the J gene lost 5 bases, with 16 bases spanning the gap. Germline V gene lookup returns CDR1 LNHDA and CDR2 SQIVND (reference sequence). This CDR3 has 15 amino acids. Material for sequencing was peripheral blood or thyroid tissue (not recorded which). This receptor was identified in an adult man with Graves' hyperthyroidism. This chain links TRBV19 with TRBJ2-5; D is possibly TRBD2 (6 bases). Here the CDR3 DNA reads TGTGCCAGTAGTATCACGGGAGCCGAGGACGAGACCCAGTACTTC. It encodes CASSITGAEDETQYF. Full variable domain (missing parts from reference TRBV19 and TRBJ2-5): DGGITQSPKYLFRKEGQNVTLSCEQNLNHDAMYWYRQDPGQGLRLIYYSQIVNDFQKGDIAEGYSVSREKKESFPLTVTSAQKNPTAFYLCASSITGAEDETQYFGPGTRLLVL.